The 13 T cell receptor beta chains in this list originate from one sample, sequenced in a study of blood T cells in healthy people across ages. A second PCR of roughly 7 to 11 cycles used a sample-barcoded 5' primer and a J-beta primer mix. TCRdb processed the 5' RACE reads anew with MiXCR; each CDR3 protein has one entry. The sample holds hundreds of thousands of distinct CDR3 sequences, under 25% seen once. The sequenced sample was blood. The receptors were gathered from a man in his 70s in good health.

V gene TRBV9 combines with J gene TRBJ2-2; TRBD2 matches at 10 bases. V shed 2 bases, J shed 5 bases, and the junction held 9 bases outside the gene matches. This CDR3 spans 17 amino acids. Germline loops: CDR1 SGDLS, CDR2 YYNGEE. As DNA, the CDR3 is TGTGCCAGCAGCGTTACACCTAGCGGGAGTCGTACCGGGGAGCTGTTTTTT. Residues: CASSVTPSGSRTGELFF. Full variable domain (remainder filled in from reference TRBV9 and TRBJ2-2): DSGVTQTPKHLITATGQRVTLRCSPRSGDLSVYWYQQSLDQGLQFLIQYYNGEERAKGNILERFSAQQFPDLHSELNLSSLELGDSALYFCASSVTPSGSRTGELFFGEGSRLTVL.

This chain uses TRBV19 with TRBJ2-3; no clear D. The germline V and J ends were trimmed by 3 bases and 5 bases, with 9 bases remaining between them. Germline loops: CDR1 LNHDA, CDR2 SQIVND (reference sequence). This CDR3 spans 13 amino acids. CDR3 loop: CASSMGWRDTQYF. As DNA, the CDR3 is TGTGCCAGTAGTATGGGATGGCGAGATACGCAGTATTTT.

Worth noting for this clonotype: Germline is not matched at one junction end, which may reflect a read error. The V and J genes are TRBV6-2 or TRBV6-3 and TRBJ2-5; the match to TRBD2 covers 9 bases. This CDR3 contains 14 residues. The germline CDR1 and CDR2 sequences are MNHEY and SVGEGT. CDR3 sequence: CASSTLAGHNEQLF. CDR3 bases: TGTGCCAGCAGTACACTAGCGGGCCACAATGAGCAGCTCTTC.

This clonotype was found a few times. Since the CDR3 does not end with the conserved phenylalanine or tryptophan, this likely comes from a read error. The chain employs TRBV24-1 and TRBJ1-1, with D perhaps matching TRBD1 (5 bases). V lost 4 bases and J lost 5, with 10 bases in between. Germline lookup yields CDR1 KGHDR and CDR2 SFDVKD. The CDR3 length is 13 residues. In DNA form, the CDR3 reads TGTGCCACCAGTGAATCAGGGTGGACTGAAGCTTTCATT. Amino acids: CATSESGWTEAFI.

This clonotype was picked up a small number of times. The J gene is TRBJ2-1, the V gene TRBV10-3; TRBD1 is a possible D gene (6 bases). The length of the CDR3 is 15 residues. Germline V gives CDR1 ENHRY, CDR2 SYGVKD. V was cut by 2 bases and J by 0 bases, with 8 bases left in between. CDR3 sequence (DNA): TGTGCCATCAGTGAGGACAGGAGCTCCTACAATGAGCAGTTCTTC. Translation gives CAISEDRSSYNEQFF.

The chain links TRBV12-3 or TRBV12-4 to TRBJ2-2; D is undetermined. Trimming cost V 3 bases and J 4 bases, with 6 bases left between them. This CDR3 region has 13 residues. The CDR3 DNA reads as TGTGCCAGCAGTTTGGAGCGCACCGGGGAGCTGTTTTTT. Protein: CASSLERTGELFF.

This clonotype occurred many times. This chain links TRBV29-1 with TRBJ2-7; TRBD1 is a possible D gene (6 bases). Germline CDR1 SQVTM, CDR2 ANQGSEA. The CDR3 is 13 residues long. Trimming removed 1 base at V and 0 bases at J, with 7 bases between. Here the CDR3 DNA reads TGCAGCGTTGAAGCGGGACACTCCTACGAGCAGTACTTC. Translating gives CSVEAGHSYEQYF.

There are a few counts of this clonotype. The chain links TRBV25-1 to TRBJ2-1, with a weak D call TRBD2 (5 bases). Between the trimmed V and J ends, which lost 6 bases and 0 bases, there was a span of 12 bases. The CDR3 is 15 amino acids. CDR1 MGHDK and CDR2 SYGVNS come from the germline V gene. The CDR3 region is CASREQGSSYNEQFF. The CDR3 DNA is TGTGCCAGCAGAGAACAAGGGAGCTCCTACAATGAGCAGTTCTTC.

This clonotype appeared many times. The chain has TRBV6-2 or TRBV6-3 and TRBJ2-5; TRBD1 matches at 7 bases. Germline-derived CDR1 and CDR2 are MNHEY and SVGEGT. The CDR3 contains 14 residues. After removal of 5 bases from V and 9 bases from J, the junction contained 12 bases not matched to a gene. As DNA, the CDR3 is TGTGCCAGCAGTACGGACAGGCCCAGAGGGGCCCAGTACTTC. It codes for CASSTDRPRGAQYF.

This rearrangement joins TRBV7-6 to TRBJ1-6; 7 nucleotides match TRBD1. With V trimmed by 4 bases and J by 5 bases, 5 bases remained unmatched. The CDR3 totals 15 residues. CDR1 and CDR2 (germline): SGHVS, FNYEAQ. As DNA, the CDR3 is TGTGCCAGCAGCTCCATTCAGGGGGATAATTCACCCCTCCACTTT. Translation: CASSSIQGDNSPLHF.

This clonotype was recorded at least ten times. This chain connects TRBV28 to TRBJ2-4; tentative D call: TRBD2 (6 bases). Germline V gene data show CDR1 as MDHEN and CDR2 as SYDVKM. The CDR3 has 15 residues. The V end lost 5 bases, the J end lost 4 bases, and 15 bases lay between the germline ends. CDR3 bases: TGTGCCAGCAGTCCCCGGGACGGACTAAAAAACATTCAGTACTTC. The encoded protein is CASSPRDGLKNIQYF.

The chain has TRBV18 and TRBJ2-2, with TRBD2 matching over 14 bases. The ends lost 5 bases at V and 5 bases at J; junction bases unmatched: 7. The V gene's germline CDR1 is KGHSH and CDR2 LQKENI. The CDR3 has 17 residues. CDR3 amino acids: CASSYSGLAGATGELFF. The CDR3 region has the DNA TGTGCCAGCTCATATTCGGGACTAGCGGGAGCGACCGGGGAGCTGTTTTTT.

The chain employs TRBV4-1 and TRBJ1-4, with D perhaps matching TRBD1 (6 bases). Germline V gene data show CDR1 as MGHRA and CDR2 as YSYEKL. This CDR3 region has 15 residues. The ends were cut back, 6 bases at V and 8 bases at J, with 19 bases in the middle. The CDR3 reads CASSSTGSAREKLFF. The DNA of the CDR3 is TGCGCCAGCAGTTCCACAGGGTCGGCGAGGGAAAAACTGTTTTTT.